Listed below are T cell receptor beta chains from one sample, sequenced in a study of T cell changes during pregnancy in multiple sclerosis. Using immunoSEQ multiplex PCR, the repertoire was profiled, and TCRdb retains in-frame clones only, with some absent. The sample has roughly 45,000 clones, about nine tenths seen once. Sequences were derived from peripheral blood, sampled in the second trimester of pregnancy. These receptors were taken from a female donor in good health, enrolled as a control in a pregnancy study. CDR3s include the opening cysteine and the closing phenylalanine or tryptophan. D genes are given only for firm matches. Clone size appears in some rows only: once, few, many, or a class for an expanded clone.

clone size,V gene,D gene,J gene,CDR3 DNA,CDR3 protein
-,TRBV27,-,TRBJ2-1,TGTGCCAGCAGTCTTAACGAGGGCCCCTACAATGAGCAGTTCTTC,CASSLNEGPYNEQFF
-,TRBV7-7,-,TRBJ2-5,TGTGCCAGCAGCTTAGACAGTTTTCAAGAGACCCAGTACTTC,CASSLDSFQETQYF
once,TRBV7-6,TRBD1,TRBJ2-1,TGTGCCAGCAGCCTGAGAGGGGGCGCCGGCTACAATGAGCAGTTCTTC,CASSLRGGAGYNEQFF
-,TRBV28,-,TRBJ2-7,TGTGCCAGCAGCTCAAGGTCTGGAGGGGGCAGCGAGCAGTACTTC,CASSSRSGGGSEQYF
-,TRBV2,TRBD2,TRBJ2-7,TGTGCCAGCAGTGGTGGGACTAGCGGGCACCTCGAGCAGTACTTC,CASSGGTSGHLEQYF
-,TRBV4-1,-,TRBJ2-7,TGCGCCAGCAGCCAGGGGAGGACTGCCAGGGGGGAGCAGTACTTC,CASSQGRTARGEQYF
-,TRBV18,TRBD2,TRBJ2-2,TGTGCCAGCTCACCCCTTCGACTAGCGGGAGTCGGGGAGCTGTTTTTT,CASSPLRLAGVGELFF
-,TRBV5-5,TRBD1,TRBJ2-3,TGTGCCAGCAGCTTGGACGGCCCCAGGGGGGATACGCAGTATTTT,CASSLDGPRGDTQYF
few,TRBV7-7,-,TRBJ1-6,TGTGCTAGCAGCTTATCGTACCTCAGGGAAAACTCCTATAATTCACCCCTCCACTTT,CASSLSYLRENSYNSPLHF
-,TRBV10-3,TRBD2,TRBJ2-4,TGTGCCATCAGTGACTCGGGGGGGCTCCAAAACATTCAGTACTTC,CAISDSGGLQNIQYF
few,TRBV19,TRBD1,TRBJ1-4,TGTGCCAGTAGTATCGGACAGGGGCAGGAAAAACTGTTTTTT,CASSIGQGQEKLFF
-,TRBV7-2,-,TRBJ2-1,TGTGCCAGCAGCCTCGGGCTAGCCGTGGGGAATGAGCAGTTCTTC,CASSLGLAVGNEQFF
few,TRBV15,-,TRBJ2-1,TGTGCCACCAGCAGAGGATTCGGGGTAGATGAGCAGTTCTTC,CATSRGFGVDEQFF
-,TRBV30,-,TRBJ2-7,TGTGCCTGGAGCCTCCGCGGCGACGAGCAGTACTTC,CAWSLRGDEQYF
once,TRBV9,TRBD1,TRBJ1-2,TGTGCCAGCAGCTTAGGGACAGGGGGCAACTATGGCTACACCTTC,CASSLGTGGNYGYTF
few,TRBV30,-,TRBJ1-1,TGTGCCTGGAGTGGAGCGAACACTGAAGCTTTCTTT,CAWSGANTEAFF
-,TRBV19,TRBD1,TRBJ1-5,TGTGCCAGTAGTTGGGACAGGGGAACCCTTACGAGCAATCAGCCCCAGCATTTT,CASSWDRGTLTSNQPQHF
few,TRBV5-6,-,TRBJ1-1,TGTGCCAGCAGCTTGGGGTCGGTGAACACTGAAGCTTTCTTT,CASSLGSVNTEAFF
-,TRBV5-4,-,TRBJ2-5,TGTGCCAGCAGCACAGGACACGATCAAGAGACCCAGTACTTC,CASSTGHDQETQYF
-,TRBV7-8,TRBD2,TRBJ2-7,TGTGCCAGCAGTAGCGGGACTCCCTCCTACGAGCAGTACTTC,CASSSGTPSYEQYF
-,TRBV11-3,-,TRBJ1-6,TGTGCCAGCAGCTCGGTCACTGGTAGTTCACCCCTCCACTTT,CASSSVTGSSPLHF
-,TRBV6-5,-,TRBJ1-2,TGTGCCAGCAGTTACTCGGGACAAGGGGGCTACACCTTC,CASSYSGQGGYTF
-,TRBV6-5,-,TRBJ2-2,TGTGCCAGCAGTTACGACTATCCGGCGACCGGGGAGCTGTTTTTT,CASSYDYPATGELFF
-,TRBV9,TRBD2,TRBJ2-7,TGTGCCAGCAGCTCGGGGCCAGCGGGGATGTACGAGCAGTACTTC,CASSSGPAGMYEQYF
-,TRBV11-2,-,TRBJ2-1,TGTGCCAGCAGCTTCCGTAGCGTCGGTGAGCAGTTCTTC,CASSFRSVGEQFF
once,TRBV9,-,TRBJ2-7,TGTGCCAGCAGCGTAACAACAGGGACCTACGAGCAGTACTTC,CASSVTTGTYEQYF
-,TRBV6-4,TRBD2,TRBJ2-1,TGTGCCAGCAGTGACGGGGGGGGAGGTTACAATGAGCAGTTCTTC,CASSDGGGGYNEQFF
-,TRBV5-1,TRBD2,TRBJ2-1,TGCGCCAGCAGCTCCGGTAGATTCGGGGTAGCGGGCAATGAGCAGTTCTTC,CASSSGRFGVAGNEQFF
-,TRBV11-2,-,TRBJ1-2,TGTGCCAGCAGCTCCGGCGGAGGGGCCCGTGGCTACACCTTC,CASSSGGGARGYTF
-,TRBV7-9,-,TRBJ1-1,TGTGCCAGCAGCTTAGGGCATGTGAACACTGAAGCTTTCTTT,CASSLGHVNTEAFF
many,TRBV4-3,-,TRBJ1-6,TGCGCCAGCAGCCAAGATCCGGCAGGGGCGGGTAATTCACCCCTCCACTTT,CASSQDPAGAGNSPLHF
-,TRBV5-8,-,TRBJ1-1,TGTGCCAGCAGCCTACGTTGGCAGACTAACACTGAAGCTTTCTTT,CASSLRWQTNTEAFF
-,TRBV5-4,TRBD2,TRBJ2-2,TGTGCCAGCAGCCTGGGACTAGCGGTGAACACCGGGGAGCTGTTTTTT,CASSLGLAVNTGELFF
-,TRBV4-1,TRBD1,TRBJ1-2,TGCGCCAGCAGCCAAGAGCTTGAAAGTCAGGGGGCGGGTGGCTATGGCTACACCTTC,CASSQELESQGAGGYGYTF
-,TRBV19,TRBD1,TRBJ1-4,TGTGCCAGTAGTGTCGGACAGGGGAGTGCAACTAATGAAAAACTGTTTTTT,CASSVGQGSATNEKLFF
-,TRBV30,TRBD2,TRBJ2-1,TGTGCCTGGAGTGGGGGGACTAGGGAGTTCTTC,CAWSGGTREFF
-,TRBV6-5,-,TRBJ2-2,TGTGCCAGCAGCGAACAGCAGGCCGGGGAGCTGTTTTTT,CASSEQQAGELFF
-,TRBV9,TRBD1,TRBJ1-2,TGTGCCAGCAGCGATAGGGACAGGGAGGGGCATGGCTACACCTTC,CASSDRDREGHGYTF
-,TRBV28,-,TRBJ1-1,TGTGCCAGCAGTACCCCGCTGGGGAGGACTGAAGCTTTCTTT,CASSTPLGRTEAFF
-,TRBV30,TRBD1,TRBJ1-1,TGTGCCTGGTCGACAGGGGGCTCGGTGAACACTGAAGCTTTCTTT,CAWSTGGSVNTEAFF
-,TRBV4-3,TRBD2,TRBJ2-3,TGCGCCAGCAGCCAAGATGGGTCCGGGCGGGGGGGCTTAGATACGCAGTATTTT,CASSQDGSGRGGLDTQYF
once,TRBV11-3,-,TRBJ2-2,TGTGCCAGCAGCTTAGCCGACACCGGGGAGCTGTTTTTT,CASSLADTGELFF
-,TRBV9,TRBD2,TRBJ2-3,TGTGCCAGCAGCGTACCCCGGGGAGCGGGGGGCACAGATACGCAGTATTTT,CASSVPRGAGGTDTQYF
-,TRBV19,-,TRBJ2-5,TGTGCCAGTAGTAACCAGGGGAAGTTGACCGGAGAGACCCAGTACTTC,CASSNQGKLTGETQYF
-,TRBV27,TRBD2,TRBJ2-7,TGTGCCAGCAGTTTGGAACTAGCGGGAGGCTACGAGCAGTACTTC,CASSLELAGGYEQYF
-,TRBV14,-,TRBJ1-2,TGTGCCAGCAGCCAAACCCGCGGCGGCTATGGCTACACCTTC,CASSQTRGGYGYTF
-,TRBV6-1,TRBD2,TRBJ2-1,TGTGCCAGCAGGCTAGCGGGGGGGGGCAATGAGCAGTTCTTC,CASRLAGGGNEQFF
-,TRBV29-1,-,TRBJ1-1,TGCAGCGTTGTCCGCGGGACTGCGGAAGCTTTCTTT,CSVVRGTAEAFF
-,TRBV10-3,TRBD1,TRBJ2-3,TGTGCCATCAGTCTTGGACAGGGAAGGACAGATACGCAGTATTTT,CAISLGQGRTDTQYF
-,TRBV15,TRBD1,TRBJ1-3,TGTGCCACCAGCAGGACGACAGGGTCGGGAAACACCATATATTTT,CATSRTTGSGNTIYF
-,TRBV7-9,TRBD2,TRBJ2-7,TGTGCCAGCAGCTTAGAGGGACTAGCGGTTTACGAGCAGTACTTC,CASSLEGLAVYEQYF
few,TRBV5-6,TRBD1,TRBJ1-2,TGTGCCAGCAGCTTTCCGGACAGGAACTATGGCTACACCTTC,CASSFPDRNYGYTF
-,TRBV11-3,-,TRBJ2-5,TGTGCCAGCAGCCTCGGAGGGGGCCGGGAGACCCAGTACTTC,CASSLGGGRETQYF